This T cell receptor (beta chain) comes out of a study of early T cells in non-severe SARS-CoV-2 infection. Study context: Sequencing targeted bulk RNA from unsorted whole blood, leaving chains unpaired.

The CDR3 has 10 amino acids. The germline gives CDR1 MDHEN, CDR2 SYDVKM. On this clonotype: The target antigen is unknown. An end of the junction does not agree with germline; a read error may underlie this.

Overall study findings and caveats: Reliance on VDJdb matching favored anti-spike CD8 responses; private and CD4 specificities were missed.

The protocol attached unique molecular identifiers to individual cDNA molecules. A single record per CDR3 protein comes from TCRdb applying MiXCR to the 5' RACE reads. The data hold approximately 75,000 distinct CDR3 sequences, with 13% to 15% observed a single time. The chain is built from TRBV28 and TRBJ1-1; no firm D call. The sequenced sample was whole blood, obtained at baseline. This receptor was identified in an adult who was a healthcare worker with PCR-confirmed SARS-CoV-2 infection or an uninfected control (not recorded which). The CDR3 is CASSLPPHTF. For the CDR3, the DNA is TGTGCCAGCAGTTTACCCCCCCATACATTT.